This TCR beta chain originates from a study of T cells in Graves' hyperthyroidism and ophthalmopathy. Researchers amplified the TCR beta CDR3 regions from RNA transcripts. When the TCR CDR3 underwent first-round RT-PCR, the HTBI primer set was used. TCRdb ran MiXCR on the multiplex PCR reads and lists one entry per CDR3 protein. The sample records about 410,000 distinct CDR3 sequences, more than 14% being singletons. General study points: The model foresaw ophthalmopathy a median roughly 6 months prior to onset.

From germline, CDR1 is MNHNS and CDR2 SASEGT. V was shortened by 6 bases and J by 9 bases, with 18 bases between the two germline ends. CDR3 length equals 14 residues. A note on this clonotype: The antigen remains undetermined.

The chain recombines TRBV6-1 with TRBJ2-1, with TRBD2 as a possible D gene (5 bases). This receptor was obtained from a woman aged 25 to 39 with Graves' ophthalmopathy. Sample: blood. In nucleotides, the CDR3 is TGTGCCAGCAGAGGAACCCTTTCTAGCTTTGAGCAGTTCTTC. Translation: CASRGTLSSFEQFF.